This entry features one T cell receptor (beta chain) sequence. The data derive from a study of metastatic and nonmetastatic thyroid tumors. Among the patients, none had received any treatment before thyroid surgery. TCRdb re-called the PCR reads through MiXCR. The sample contains some 15,000 clones, 27% of which appear only once. This CDR3 is 16 amino acids long. After removal of 6 bases from V and 3 bases from J, the junction contained 11 bases not matched to a gene. Sequenced sample: adjacent normal tissue. This clonotype originated in a female donor with papillary thyroid cancer or a benign thyroid nodule (not recorded which). Some clones in this sample may be carry-over from other donors' samples. This chain joins TRBV12-3 or TRBV12-4 and TRBJ2-4; 7 bases align to TRBD1. CDR3 amino acids: CASSPPGQPHKNIQYF. As DNA, the CDR3 is TGTGCCAGCAGCCCCCCGGGACAGCCCCACAAAAACATTCAGTACTTC.